This section outlines one TCR beta chain sequence together with its context. The record originates from a study of blood T cell repertoires in COVID-19. Study context: The origin of the acute and convalescent COVID-19 samples was the United States, Italy and Spain.

Authors' data handling: Estimation of nucleated cell counts relied on the amplification of reference gene primers. Sequencing was performed with immunoSEQ multiplex PCR; in TCRdb, only in-frame clones are kept and a portion is missing. The V and J calls and the clone size are those of that table, but D and trimming were determined from the DNA. The profile covers some 270,000 clones, with approximately 86% appearing a single time and approximately 9.7% taken by the ten largest. Sequencing input: peripheral blood. The source of this sequence is a man aged 35 to 55 with active or convalescent COVID-19.

The DNA for the CDR3 is TGTGCCAGCTCACCACGGCAGGGCGACACCGGGGAGCTGTTTTTT. Protein: CASSPRQGDTGELFF. The V call is TRBV18, the J call TRBJ2-2, with D perhaps matching TRBD1 (5 bases). CDR3 size: 15 residues. Germline CDR1 and CDR2: KGHSH and LQKENI. V dropped 1 base and J dropped 3 bases, with 9 bases sitting between them.